A selection of T cell receptor beta chains follows, all from one sample in a study of CD8 T cells in ankylosing spondylitis. TCRdb re-called the 5' RACE reads through MiXCR, storing one row per CDR3 protein. The sample lists 300,000 to 350,000 distinct CDR3 sequences; 14% to 15% were seen once. The specimen sequenced was blood, either unsorted or a sorted T cell fraction (not recorded which). Source of these receptors: a male donor with ankylosing spondylitis or in good health (not recorded which). Both conserved end residues are part of each CDR3. A D gene is named only where the DNA matches it firmly. Only part of the rows carry a size: once, few, many, or a class if the clone is expanded.

V gene,D gene,CDR3 length,J gene,clone size,CDR3 protein,CDR3 DNA
TRBV9,TRBD2,16,TRBJ2-7,few,CASSVAEREAPYEQYF,TGTGCCAGCAGCGTAGCAGAGCGGGAGGCCCCCTACGAGCAGTACTTC
TRBV20-1,-,15,TRBJ2-3,-,CSARDGVSSTDTQYF,TGCAGTGCTAGAGATGGAGTCTCTAGCACAGATACGCAGTATTTT
TRBV24-1,TRBD1,16,TRBJ2-1,few,CATSDRDSPYSNEQFF,TGTGCCACCAGTGACCGGGACAGCCCCTATTCCAATGAGCAGTTCTTC
TRBV9,-,13,TRBJ2-5,once,CASSVGIQETQYF,TGTGCCAGCAGCGTAGGAATCCAAGAGACCCAGTACTTC
TRBV15,-,15,TRBJ1-4,-,CATSPRLPANEKLFF,TGTGCCACCAGCCCCCGACTTCCTGCTAATGAAAAACTGTTTTTT
TRBV20-1,TRBD2,14,TRBJ2-1,-,CSAISGSSYNEQFF,TGCAGTGCTATAAGCGGGAGCTCCTACAATGAGCAGTTCTTC
TRBV7-2,TRBD1,14,TRBJ2-4,many,CASSHPRDRNIQYF,TGTGCCAGCAGCCATCCCCGGGACAGAAACATTCAGTACTTC
TRBV6-2/TRBV6-3,-,11,TRBJ2-1,few,CASRGRYEQFF,TGTGCCAGCAGAGGGAGGTATGAGCAGTTCTTC
TRBV5-6,TRBD1,13,TRBJ1-1,-,CASSLVAGGGAFF,TGTGCCAGCAGCTTGGTGGCAGGGGGGGGAGCTTTCTTT
TRBV9,-,15,TRBJ2-2,few,CASSVVPTNTGELFF,TGTGCCAGCAGCGTAGTCCCTACGAACACCGGGGAGCTGTTTTTT
TRBV5-5,-,14,TRBJ2-3,-,CASSDAGTPDTQYF,TGTGCCAGCAGCGATGCCGGGACTCCCGATACGCAGTATTTT
TRBV9,-,15,TRBJ2-3,-,CASSVRGASTDTQYF,TGTGCCAGCAGCGTTCGGGGTGCTAGCACAGATACGCAGTATTTT
TRBV11-2,-,16,TRBJ2-7,-,CASSPKAGPKSYEQYF,TGTGCCAGCAGCCCTAAGGCGGGACCTAAATCCTACGAGCAGTACTTC